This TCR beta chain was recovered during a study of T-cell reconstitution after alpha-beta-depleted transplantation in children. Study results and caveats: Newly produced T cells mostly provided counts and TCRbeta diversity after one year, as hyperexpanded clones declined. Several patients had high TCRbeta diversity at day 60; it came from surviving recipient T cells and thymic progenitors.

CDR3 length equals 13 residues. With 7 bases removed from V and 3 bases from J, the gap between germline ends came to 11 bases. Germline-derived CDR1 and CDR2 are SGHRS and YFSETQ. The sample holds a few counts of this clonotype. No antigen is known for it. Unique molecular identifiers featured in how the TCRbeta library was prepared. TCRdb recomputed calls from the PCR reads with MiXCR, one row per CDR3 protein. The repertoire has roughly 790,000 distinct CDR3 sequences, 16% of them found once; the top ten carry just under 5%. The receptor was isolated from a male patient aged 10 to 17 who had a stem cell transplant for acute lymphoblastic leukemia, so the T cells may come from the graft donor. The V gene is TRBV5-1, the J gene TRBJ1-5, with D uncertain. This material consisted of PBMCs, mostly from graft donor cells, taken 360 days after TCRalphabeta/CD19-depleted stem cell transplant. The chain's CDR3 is CASRTGHNQPQHF. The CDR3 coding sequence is TGCGCCAGCCGAACTGGGCACAATCAGCCCCAGCATTTT.